This T cell receptor (beta chain) was documented in a study of CD4 T cell repertoires in COVID-19. Using immunoSEQ multiplex PCR, the repertoire was profiled, and TCRdb retains in-frame clones only, with some absent. In the table there are about 75,000 clones, approximately 83% of which are singletons. CDR1 MNHEY and CDR2 SVGEGT come from the germline V gene. The CDR3 has 20 residues. V lost 0 bases and J 2 bases, leaving 23 bases between the germline ends. The TCR originated in a human donor who had COVID-19. The source was CD4+ T cells from peripheral blood, collected after recovery from COVID-19. The chain recombines TRBV6-2 or TRBV6-3 with TRBJ1-5; D might be TRBD1 (6 bases). The CDR3 sequence: CASSYSFGWERGSGNQPQHF. Written as DNA, the CDR3 is TGTGCCAGCAGTTACTCGTTCGGCTGGGAAAGGGGGAGCGGCAATCAGCCCCAGCATTTT.